This T cell receptor (beta chain) was captured in a study of blood T cell repertoires in COVID-19. Study context: Researchers got acute and convalescent COVID-19 samples from the United States, Italy and Spain. PBMCs, B-cell-depleted T cells, or T cells provided the cDNA or gDNA that made up the material.

The V gene end was trimmed by 2 bases and the J gene end by 7 bases; junction bases not matched to a gene: 15. The CDR3 has 16 amino acids. CDR1 and CDR2 (germline): GTSNPN, SVGIG (reference sequence). In the study's own analysis: Estimation of nucleated cell counts was performed using reference gene primer amplification. Repertoires were generated with immunoSEQ multiplex PCR, while TCRdb's copy carries only in-frame clones and drops some. Clone size and the V and J calls come from that table; the DNA yielded D and trimming. This table holds around 170,000 clones, roughly 87% found once. This clone occurred once.

Sequencing used peripheral blood. J is TRBJ2-5 and V is TRBV30; TRBD2 aligns across 8 bases. The clonotype originates from a woman between 35 and 50 years old with acute or convalescent COVID-19. The chain's CDR3 is CAWSPPGLAFGGTQYF. CDR3 DNA: TGTGCCTGGAGTCCTCCCGGACTAGCCTTTGGGGGGACCCAGTACTTC.